These 26 T cell receptor beta chains were all obtained from the same sample, sequenced in a study of vaccination and CD4 T cells after COVID-19. Sequencing of DNA taken from cultured CD4+ T cells relied on the Oncomine TCR Beta short-read assay. TCRdb passed the PCR reads through MiXCR, listing each CDR3 protein once. The repertoire holds 15,000 or so distinct CDR3 sequences, with just over 70% as singletons. The antigens of these receptors remain unknown. The treatment is: approximately nine-day PBMC culture with coronavirus spike peptide pools or control peptides (ViraFEST assay). Sample: CD4+ T cells from blood, cultured in vitro. Source of these receptors: a human donor who had recovered from COVID-19.

This clonotype was counted between two and nine times. The chain is built from TRBV20-1 and TRBJ1-1; maybe TRBD1 (5 bases). Trimming took off 2 bases at V and 5 bases at J, with 9 bases between the two ends. The CDR3 contains 12 residues. In germline, CDR1 is DFQATT, CDR2 SNEGSKA (reference sequence). CDR3 coding DNA: TGCAGTGCTAGATCAAAGGGGACTGAAGCTTTCTTT. Translated, it gives CSARSKGTEAFF.

Only a few counts were recorded for this clonotype. The chain has TRBV7-9 and TRBJ2-5, with a possible D match to TRBD2 (6 bases). This CDR3 contains 13 residues. The V and J ends lost 4 bases and 3 bases respectively, with 9 bases between them. Germline CDR1 reads SEHNR; CDR2 reads FQNEAQ (reference sequence). CDR3 in amino acids: CASSSPGEETQYF. Here the CDR3 DNA reads TGTGCCAGCAGCTCCCCGGGGGAAGAGACCCAGTACTTC. Full variable domain (missing parts from reference TRBV7-9 and TRBJ2-5): DTGVSQNPRHKITKRGQNVTFRCDPISEHNRLYWYRQTLGQGPEFLTYFQNEAQLEKSRLLSDRFSAERPKGSFSTLEIQRTEQGDSAMYLCASSSPGEETQYFGPGTRLLVL.

The chain links TRBV9 to TRBJ2-2; 7 bases agree with TRBD2. Per the germline V gene, CDR1 is SGDLS and CDR2 is YYNGEE. The trim removed 4 bases at V and 6 bases at J, leaving 3 bases unmatched. CDR3 length: 13 residues. The CDR3 here is CASSPLAAGELFF. The CDR3 DNA is TGTGCCAGCAGCCCTCTAGCGGCCGGGGAGCTGTTTTTT.

The V gene is TRBV20-1, the J gene TRBJ1-1; TRBD1 matches at 8 bases. J was trimmed by 0 bases and V by 5 bases; bases with no gene match: 11. The CDR3 loop spans 16 amino acids. CDR1 and CDR2 from the germline V gene are DFQATT and SNEGSKA (reference sequence). CDR3 amino acids: CSAGLGQGVLNTEAFF. Written as DNA, the CDR3 is TGCAGTGCTGGACTAGGACAGGGTGTGCTGAACACTGAAGCTTTCTTT.

The chain has TRBV27 and TRBJ2-5, with 13 bases matching TRBD2. With 5 bases clipped from V and 5 bases from J, the junction kept 11 bases outside the gene matches. The CDR3 runs to 17 residues. The germline gives CDR1 MNHEY, CDR2 SMNVEV (reference sequence). This chain's CDR3 is CASSPGATSGRAETQYF. CDR3 coding DNA: TGTGCCAGCAGTCCCGGAGCAACTAGCGGGAGGGCCGAGACCCAGTACTTC.

The chain couples TRBV20-1 to TRBJ2-4; 7 bases match TRBD2. The CDR3 extends over 14 amino acids. Germline assignment: CDR1 DFQATT and CDR2 SNEGSKA (reference sequence). Losses at the gene ends were 2 bases for V and 0 bases for J; bases not matched to a gene: 1. The CDR3: CSARTGGAKNIQYF. The CDR3 DNA is TGCAGTGCTAGAACGGGGGGAGCCAAAAACATTCAGTACTTC.

The chain links TRBV6-5 to TRBJ2-3; 9 nucleotides agree with TRBD1. J lost 5 bases, V lost 5 bases, and 8 bases had no gene match. Germline CDR1 is MNHEY and CDR2 is SVGAGI. The length of the CDR3 is 15 residues. The CDR3 DNA is TGTGCCAGCAGTCTCTCGAGACAGGGGGGAGATACGCAGTATTTT. It encodes CASSLSRQGGDTQYF.

The chain uses TRBV20-1 and TRBJ2-7; 14 nucleotides agree with TRBD2. The CDR3 runs to 14 residues. Germline assignment: CDR1 DFQATT and CDR2 SNEGSKA (reference sequence). The J segment lost 4 bases and the V segment lost 6 bases, leaving 5 bases of the junction unmatched. CDR3 DNA: TGCAGTGCGCAATGGACTAGCGGGAGGTACGAGCAGTACTTC. As protein: CSAQWTSGRYEQYF.

This clonotype was detected once. The chain links TRBV30 to TRBJ1-5; D unresolved. CDR3 size: 14 residues. CDR1 GTSNPN and CDR2 SVGIG come from the germline V gene (reference sequence). V lost 2 bases to trimming and J lost 2 bases, with 10 bases between them. CDR3 bases: TGTGCCTGGAGTTCAACAGCTCGCAATCAGCCCCAGCATTTT. Translating it yields CAWSSTARNQPQHF.

The table lists this clonotype with a few counts. This chain joins TRBV6-2 or TRBV6-3 and TRBJ1-2; weak D call: TRBD1 (5 bases). The V end lost 6 bases, the J end lost 8 bases, and 13 bases lay between the germline ends. The CDR3 contains 12 residues. CDR1 and CDR2 (germline): MNHEY, SVGEGT. CDR3 sequence (DNA): TGTGCCAGCAGCAGACCGGGGGTCGGCTACACCTTC. As protein: CASSRPGVGYTF.

This clonotype has just one count. The rearrangement uses TRBV27 and TRBJ1-5; TRBD1 matches 8 bases. Germline assignment: CDR1 MNHEY and CDR2 SMNVEV (reference sequence). V shed 6 bases, J shed 3 bases, and the junction held 4 bases outside the gene matches. CDR3 size: 14 residues. The CDR3 region is CASSRTGFNQPQHF. The CDR3 region has the DNA TGTGCCAGCAGCCGGACAGGGTTCAATCAGCCCCAGCATTTT.

This clonotype turned up a few times. V gene TRBV19 combines with J gene TRBJ1-1; 10 positions agree with TRBD1. V trimming: 10 bases; J trimming: 4 bases; junction bases outside the gene matches: 6. Germline CDR1 is LNHDA and CDR2 is SQIVND (reference sequence). The length of the CDR3 is 13 residues. CDR3 in DNA: TGTGCCACGCACGGGACAGGGGTCACTGAAGCTTTCTTT. Its translation is CATHGTGVTEAFF.

The chain couples TRBV7-9 to TRBJ1-2; possibly TRBD1 for D (5 bases). V was shortened by 5 bases and J by 6 bases, with 22 bases between the two germline ends. Germline CDR1 and CDR2: SEHNR and FQNEAQ (reference sequence). The CDR3 is made up of 16 amino acids. The CDR3 DNA reads as TGTGCCAGCAGCAAAGGTGGAGAACAGGCTAGCCATGGCTACACCTTC. Protein: CASSKGGEQASHGYTF.

V and J are TRBV7-6 and TRBJ2-2; 8 positions match TRBD2. The CDR3 extends over 16 amino acids. Germline assignment: CDR1 SGHVS and CDR2 FNYEAQ. V gave up 9 bases and J gave up 0 bases; unmatched junction bases: 9. The CDR3 protein is CASSPLAGSNTGELFF. The CDR3 nucleotides are TGTGCCAGTAGCCCCCTAGCGGGCTCGAACACCGGGGAGCTGTTTTTT. Supplemented by reference TRBV7-6 and TRBJ2-2, the full variable domain reads GAGVSQSPRYKVTKRGQDVALRCDPISGHVSLYWYRQALGQGPEFLTYFNYEAQQDKSGLPNDRFSAERPEGSISTLTIQRTEQRDSAMYRCASSPLAGSNTGELFFGEGSRLTVL.

The genes are TRBV11-2 and TRBJ1-2; a weak D match, TRBD1 (6 bases). In germline, CDR1 is SGHAT, CDR2 FQNNGV. The ends were cut back, 5 bases at V and 6 bases at J, with 16 bases in the middle. This CDR3 region has 14 residues. CDR3 DNA sequence: TGTGCCAGCAGCGTGAACAGGGTTGGTGATGGCTACACCTTC. Its protein is CASSVNRVGDGYTF.

The chain combines TRBV10-3 with TRBJ1-6; no clear D. The CDR3 is made up of 16 amino acids. Germline V gives CDR1 ENHRY, CDR2 SYGVKD. V was shortened by 3 bases and J by 0 bases, with 9 bases between the two germline ends. The CDR3 spells CAISDGGSSYNSPLHF. The DNA of the CDR3 is TGTGCCATCAGTGATGGCGGGAGCTCCTATAATTCACCCCTCCACTTT.

V and J are TRBV2 and TRBJ1-2, with 7 nucleotides matching TRBD1. CDR3 length: 15 amino acids. J was trimmed by 5 bases and V by 6 bases; bases with no gene match: 12. The V gene's germline CDR1 is SNHLY and CDR2 FYNNEI. The DNA of the CDR3 is TGTGCCAGCAGCGCAGAGTTGACAGGGAGTTATGGCTACACCTTC. Translated: CASSAELTGSYGYTF. Full variable domain (remainder filled in from reference TRBV2 and TRBJ1-2): EPEVTQTPSHQVTQMGQEVILRCVPISNHLYFYWYRQILGQKVEFLVSFYNNEISEKSEIFDDQFSVERPDGSNFTLKIRSTKLEDSAMYFCASSAELTGSYGYTFGSGTRLTVV.

This chain joins TRBV14 and TRBJ2-1; no clear D. The J call may not be correct, given that the DNA end is closer to TRBJ2-7. Germline CDR1 reads SGHDN; CDR2 reads FVKESK. This CDR3 has 12 amino acids. The CDR3 DNA sequence: TGTGCCAGCAGCCAGTGGGGTCGGGAGCAGTACTTC. Translating gives CASSQWGREQYF.

The V gene is TRBV28, the J gene TRBJ1-5, with D perhaps TRBD1 (6 bases). In germline, CDR1 is MDHEN, CDR2 SYDVKM. CDR3 length: 13 residues. V gave up 11 bases and J gave up 4 bases, with 15 bases separating them. The CDR3 DNA follows: TGTGCCCAAAGTCAGGGGACGAATCAGCCCCAGCATTTT. Translated, it gives CAQSQGTNQPQHF.

The gene calls are TRBV6-1 and TRBJ1-2; 7 bases are shared with TRBD1. After removal of 6 bases from V and 2 bases from J, the junction contained 3 bases not matched to a gene. Germline loops: CDR1 MNHNS, CDR2 SASEGT. The CDR3 has 13 residues. The CDR3 nucleotides read TGTGCCAGCAGAACGACAGGGAACTATGGCTACACCTTC. Protein sequence: CASRTTGNYGYTF.

This clonotype was detected only once. J is TRBJ2-4 and V is TRBV12-3 or TRBV12-4, with 7 bases lining up with TRBD1. V was pared by 5 bases and J by 14 bases, with 15 bases of the junction left unmatched. The CDR3 runs 14 residues. CDR3 region: CASSEGWETQGEYF. CDR3 DNA: TGTGCCAGCAGTGAAGGTTGGGAGACCCAGGGGGAGTACTTC.

This clonotype was recorded a few times. This chain joins TRBV6-1 and TRBJ2-7; the D is unclear. The CDR3 length is 15 residues. V lost 1 base to trimming and J lost 2 bases, with 12 bases between them. Germline-derived CDR1 and CDR2 are MNHNS and SASEGT. The CDR3 loop is CASSEERSAPYEQYF. CDR3 nucleotides: TGTGCCAGCAGTGAAGAAAGGTCCGCCCCCTACGAGCAGTACTTC.

The rearrangement joins TRBV7-3 to TRBJ2-5; D is unresolved. V gave up 3 bases and J gave up 3 bases, with 8 bases separating them. CDR3 length: 13 residues. Germline-derived CDR1 and CDR2 are SGHTA and FQGTGA. Here the CDR3 DNA reads TGTGCCAGCAGCTTTGGGGATAAAGAGACCCAGTACTTC. It codes for CASSFGDKETQYF. Complete variable domain (other parts from reference TRBV7-3 and TRBJ2-5): GAGVSQTPSNKVTEKGKYVELRCDPISGHTALYWYRQSLGQGPEFLIYFQGTGAADDSGLPNDRFFAVRPEGSVSTLKIQRTERGDSAVYLCASSFGDKETQYFGPGTRLLVL.

This clonotype showed up just a few times. The chain combines TRBV6-5 with TRBJ2-3; TRBD2 agrees at 8 bases. CDR3 size: 17 residues. With V trimmed by 2 bases and J by 3 bases, 10 bases remained unmatched. CDR1 and CDR2 (germline): MNHEY, SVGAGI. Written as DNA, the CDR3 is TGTGCCAGCAGTTACGGAGTATCGGGGGGGAAAACAGATACGCAGTATTTT. It is translated as CASSYGVSGGKTDTQYF.

V and J are TRBV7-2 and TRBJ1-1; no clear D. Germline V lookup: CDR1 SGHTA, CDR2 FQGNSA. V dropped 1 base and J dropped 4 bases, with 7 bases sitting between them. The CDR3 is 13 residues long. CDR3 sequence (DNA): TGTGCCAGCAGCTTAGTGCAGTTCACTGAAGCTTTCTTT. The encoded protein is CASSLVQFTEAFF.

V and J are TRBV7-2 and TRBJ2-1, with unresolved D. Trimming shortened V by 1 base and J by 6 bases, and 4 bases separated the two germline ends. Germline CDR1 and CDR2: SGHTA and FQGNSA. The CDR3 is made up of 12 amino acids. The CDR3 sequence is CASSLGVNEQFF. The CDR3, as DNA: TGTGCCAGCAGCTTAGGGGTCAATGAGCAGTTCTTC.